The 13 T cell receptor beta chains given below trace back to one sample, sequenced in a study of T cells in Graves' hyperthyroidism and ophthalmopathy. The investigators amplified TCR beta CDR3 regions from RNA transcripts. First-round RT-PCR targeting the TCR CDR3 was performed with the HTBI primer set. Using its own MiXCR run on the multiplex PCR reads, TCRdb lists one record per CDR3 protein. The sample lists some 350,000 distinct CDR3 sequences; 15% to 17% were seen once. What was sequenced was blood. The receptors stem from a woman aged 18-29 years with Graves' hyperthyroidism that later progressed to Graves' ophthalmopathy.

This clonotype was observed many times. The chain carries TRBV20-1 and TRBJ1-6; maybe TRBD1 (5 bases). The V gene's germline CDR1 is DFQATT and CDR2 SNEGSKA (reference sequence). The CDR3 loop spans 14 amino acids. Deletions cut 2 bases from V and 7 bases from J, with 12 bases between. The CDR3 loop reads CSARRQGPNSPLHF. In DNA, the CDR3 is TGCAGTGCTAGAAGGCAGGGCCCCAATTCACCCCTCCACTTT.

This clonotype was detected many times. V usage is TRBV28 and J usage is TRBJ2-1, with 7 positions matching TRBD2. V was clipped by 5 bases and J by 1 base; unmatched bases: 5. This CDR3 contains 15 residues. Germline CDR1 is MDHEN and CDR2 is SYDVKM. The CDR3: CASSPTSESYNEQFF. DNA of the CDR3: TGTGCCAGCAGTCCAACTAGCGAATCCTACAATGAGCAGTTCTTC.

This clonotype was observed many times. The genes are TRBV27 and TRBJ2-7; TRBD1 might be the D (6 bases). With 0 bases removed from V and 2 bases from J, the gap between germline ends came to 11 bases. The CDR3 is 15 amino acids. The germline V gene encodes CDR1 MNHEY and CDR2 SMNVEV (reference sequence). CDR3 bases: TGTGCCAGCAGTTTATCGTTACAGGGCACCTACGAGCAGTACTTC. Translating it yields CASSLSLQGTYEQYF.

By share, this clonotype ranks as medium-sized. The chain joins TRBV18 to TRBJ2-3, with unresolved D. CDR1 and CDR2 from the germline V gene are KGHSH and LQKENI. Trimming shortened V by 2 bases and J by 6 bases, and 9 bases separated the two germline ends. CDR3 length: 13 residues. CDR3 protein: CASSPTVSDTQYF. The DNA for the CDR3 is TGTGCCAGCTCACCAACAGTTTCGGATACGCAGTATTTT.

The chain employs TRBV6-2 or TRBV6-3 and TRBJ2-2, with TRBD2 as a possible D gene (5 bases). The V gene's germline CDR1 is MNHEY and CDR2 SVGEGT. Trimming cost V 8 bases and J 1 base, with 5 bases left between them. The CDR3 is made up of 12 amino acids. CDR3 bases: TGTGCCAGCGGGAGGAACACCGGGGAGCTGTTTTTT. It encodes CASGRNTGELFF.

This clonotype has ten or more counts. The chain recombines TRBV30 with TRBJ2-7; 10 bases match TRBD1. The CDR3 runs to 14 residues. CDR1 GTSNPN and CDR2 SVGIG come from the germline V gene (reference sequence). With 2 bases clipped from V and 2 bases from J, the junction kept 3 bases outside the gene matches. In DNA form, the CDR3 reads TGTGCCTGGAGTCTAGGGACAGGGGCCTACGAGCAGTACTTC. Protein sequence: CAWSLGTGAYEQYF.

This clonotype was counted a few times. The chain has TRBV6-2 or TRBV6-3 and TRBJ2-7; 7 bases match TRBD1. Trimming took 7 bases from V and 3 from J; bases not matched to a gene: 6. The CDR3 spans 13 residues. Germline CDR1 is MNHEY and CDR2 is SVGEGT. The CDR3, as DNA: TGTGCCAGCACTGGGACAGTCCTCTACGAGCAGTACTTC. Encoded protein: CASTGTVLYEQYF.

The genes are TRBV10-3 and TRBJ2-3; D assignment may be TRBD1 or TRBD2 (6 bases each). The V and J ends lost 8 bases and 5 bases respectively, with 20 bases between them. The CDR3 length is 15 residues. The germline gives CDR1 ENHRY, CDR2 SYGVKD. The CDR3 DNA follows: TGTGCCATCTCACCGGGCGAGGGGGGAGGAGATACGCAGTATTTT. Its protein product is CAISPGEGGGDTQYF.

This clonotype was seen many times. The chain uses TRBV29-1 and TRBJ1-1; 9 bases fit TRBD1. The junction had 3 bases not matched to a gene; V was cut back by 7 bases and J by 0 bases. From germline, CDR1 is SQVTM and CDR2 ANQGSEA. The CDR3 runs to 13 residues. CDR3 residues: CSGGQGMNTEAFF. The CDR3 coding sequence is TGCAGCGGCGGACAGGGGATGAACACTGAAGCTTTCTTT.

This clonotype was detected ten times or more. The chain joins TRBV20-1 to TRBJ2-7; D is perhaps TRBD2 (6 bases). The CDR3 runs to 16 residues. Per germline, CDR1 DFQATT and CDR2 SNEGSKA (reference sequence). Trimming left V 0 bases short and J 1 base short, with 16 bases between. Here the CDR3 DNA reads TGCAGTGCTAGAGATCTGGCGGGACCAATATCCTACGAGCAGTACTTC. Residues: CSARDLAGPISYEQYF.

This clonotype was observed many times. This chain connects TRBV2 to TRBJ1-1, with D unclear. Germline V lookup: CDR1 SNHLY, CDR2 FYNNEI. Trimming took 6 bases from V and 2 from J, leaving 13 bases between them. This CDR3 region has 14 residues. The CDR3 is CASRTTALNTEAFF. CDR3 nucleotide sequence: TGTGCCAGCAGGACCACAGCGTTAAACACTGAAGCTTTCTTT.

This clonotype was seen only a few times. The rearrangement joins TRBV13 to TRBJ2-1; 7 bases agree with TRBD1. Germline-derived CDR1 and CDR2 are PRHDT and FYEKMQ (reference sequence). With 5 bases clipped from V and 6 bases from J, the junction kept 13 bases outside the gene matches. The CDR3 has 16 amino acids. DNA of the CDR3: TGTGCCAGCAGCCCTCGGGTGAAGGGGGCAGTCAATGAGCAGTTCTTC. It translates to CASSPRVKGAVNEQFF.

Many counts were recorded for this clonotype. This chain joins TRBV12-3 or TRBV12-4 and TRBJ1-1; 7 positions match TRBD1. V gave up 5 bases and J gave up 2 bases; unmatched junction bases: 11. The CDR3 loop spans 16 amino acids. CDR3 in amino acids: CASSPPGTVINTEAFF. CDR3 nucleotide sequence: TGTGCCAGCAGTCCCCCCGGGACAGTTATTAACACTGAAGCTTTCTTT.